Listed below are T cell receptor beta chains from one sample, sequenced in a study of blood T cell repertoires in COVID-19. The data were produced by immunoSEQ multiplex PCR, yet TCRdb's version contains in-frame clones alone and is incomplete. The profile shows approximately 70,000 clones, about 80% of them singletons. Sequencing was carried out using peripheral blood. These receptor sequences come from a woman aged 55-70 years with acute or convalescent COVID-19. Each CDR3 is given with its conserved first and last residue. D genes are given only for firm matches. Part of the rows lack a size; the others show once, few, many or a class for expanded clones.

V gene: TRBV6-1; clone size: .; J gene: TRBJ1-5; D gene: TRBD1; CDR3 DNA: TGTGCCAGCAGTGAGGACAGGGGGCTGCCCCAGCATTTT; CDR3 protein: CASSEDRGLPQHF
V gene: TRBV7-3; clone size: .; J gene: TRBJ1-1; D gene: TRBD1; CDR3 DNA: TGTGCCAGCAGCGAATGGGACAGGGGGATTGACGAAGCTTTCTTT; CDR3 protein: CASSEWDRGIDEAFF
V gene: TRBV6-1; clone size: .; J gene: TRBJ1-2; D gene: .; CDR3 DNA: TGTGCCAGCAGTGAAGGGGGTGGAAGGGGCTTTGGCTACACCTTC; CDR3 protein: CASSEGGGRGFGYTF
V gene: TRBV19; clone size: .; J gene: TRBJ2-2; D gene: TRBD1; CDR3 DNA: TGTGCCCTAGGGGCCCGGGACAGGGAATATGGCGGGGAGCTGTTTTTT; CDR3 protein: CALGARDREYGGELFF
V gene: TRBV13; clone size: .; J gene: TRBJ2-5; D gene: .; CDR3 DNA: TGTGCCAGCAGCTTATGGGCAGCAAGGGAGACCCAGTACTTC; CDR3 protein: CASSLWAARETQYF
V gene: TRBV12-3/TRBV12-4; clone size: .; J gene: TRBJ1-3; D gene: .; CDR3 DNA: TGTGCCAGCAGACTTCCGACTGGAAACACCATATATTTT; CDR3 protein: CASRLPTGNTIYF
V gene: TRBV3-1/TRBV3-2; clone size: .; J gene: TRBJ2-1; D gene: .; CDR3 DNA: TGTGCCAGCAGCCGAGTACTAGCTCCCCATGAGCAGTTCTTC; CDR3 protein: CASSRVLAPHEQFF
V gene: TRBV5-1; clone size: once; J gene: TRBJ2-2; D gene: TRBD1; CDR3 DNA: TGCGCCAGCAGCCCCAACAGGGGGCGAGGCACCGGGGAGCTGTTTTTT; CDR3 protein: CASSPNRGRGTGELFF
V gene: TRBV6-5; clone size: .; J gene: TRBJ1-1; D gene: TRBD1; CDR3 DNA: TGTGCCAGCAGTTACTCGGCGGGACAGGGGTACACTGAAGCTTTCTTT; CDR3 protein: CASSYSAGQGYTEAFF
V gene: TRBV7-3; clone size: .; J gene: TRBJ2-5; D gene: .; CDR3 DNA: TGTGCCAGCAGCTTAACCGGGGGGCCCGGGGAGACCCAGTACTTC; CDR3 protein: CASSLTGGPGETQYF
V gene: TRBV5-1; clone size: .; J gene: TRBJ1-6; D gene: .; CDR3 DNA: TGCGCCAGCAGCTTTCCACAGAATAATTCACCCCTCCACTTT; CDR3 protein: CASSFPQNNSPLHF
V gene: TRBV7-2; clone size: .; J gene: TRBJ1-5; D gene: TRBD1; CDR3 DNA: TGTGCCAGCAGCTTAGACAGGGGGCGAAATCAGCCCCAGCATTTT; CDR3 protein: CASSLDRGRNQPQHF
V gene: TRBV5-1; clone size: .; J gene: TRBJ1-3; D gene: .; CDR3 DNA: TGCGCCAGCAGCTTGGACCAGGGTGGAAACACCATATATTTT; CDR3 protein: CASSLDQGGNTIYF
V gene: TRBV18; clone size: .; J gene: TRBJ2-2; D gene: .; CDR3 DNA: TGTGCCAGCTCACCACCGACCAGGGGTAACACCGGGGAGCTGTTTTTT; CDR3 protein: CASSPPTRGNTGELFF
V gene: TRBV6-6; clone size: .; J gene: TRBJ2-7; D gene: .; CDR3 DNA: TGTGCCAGCACCCAGGGGCGGGACGAGCAGTACTTC; CDR3 protein: CASTQGRDEQYF
V gene: TRBV2; clone size: .; J gene: TRBJ1-6; D gene: TRBD1; CDR3 DNA: TGTGCCAGCACAGGACAGGGGGGTGTAGTTGGATCCCTCCACTTT; CDR3 protein: CASTGQGGVVGSLHF
V gene: TRBV5-1; clone size: few; J gene: TRBJ2-3; D gene: .; CDR3 DNA: TGCGCCAGCAGCTTTATTAGCACAGATACGCAGTATTTT; CDR3 protein: CASSFISTDTQYF
V gene: TRBV6-5; clone size: .; J gene: TRBJ1-2; D gene: .; CDR3 DNA: TGTGCCAGCAGTATCACGGGGTATGGCTACACCTTC; CDR3 protein: CASSITGYGYTF
V gene: TRBV6-5; clone size: .; J gene: TRBJ1-1; D gene: TRBD1; CDR3 DNA: TGTGCCAGCAGTTACGGACAGGGTAAAACTGAAGCTTTCTTT; CDR3 protein: CASSYGQGKTEAFF
V gene: TRBV6-5; clone size: .; J gene: TRBJ2-7; D gene: .; CDR3 DNA: TGTGCCAGCAGCGCGTTGGAGCAGTACTTC; CDR3 protein: CASSALEQYF
V gene: TRBV27; clone size: .; J gene: TRBJ2-6; D gene: TRBD1; CDR3 DNA: TGTGCCAGCAGGCAATCCGGGACAGGGATTTACTCTGGGGCCAACGTCCTGACTTTC; CDR3 protein: CASRQSGTGIYSGANVLTF
V gene: TRBV6-5; clone size: .; J gene: TRBJ1-2; D gene: .; CDR3 DNA: TGTGCCAGCTCAGGGTCCGGTTACTATGGCTACACCTTC; CDR3 protein: CASSGSGYYGYTF
V gene: TRBV19; clone size: .; J gene: TRBJ1-2; D gene: .; CDR3 DNA: TGTGCCAGTAGTCGGGAAGACTATGGCTACACCTTC; CDR3 protein: CASSREDYGYTF
V gene: TRBV7-2; clone size: .; J gene: TRBJ2-1; D gene: TRBD1; CDR3 DNA: TGTGCCAGCAGCTTAGCTCAGGGGGTCTACAATGAGCAGTTCTTC; CDR3 protein: CASSLAQGVYNEQFF
V gene: TRBV12-3/TRBV12-4; clone size: .; J gene: TRBJ1-1; D gene: TRBD1; CDR3 DNA: TGTGCCAGCATCAGGGGGACGGCGGGAGCTTTCTTT; CDR3 protein: CASIRGTAGAFF
V gene: TRBV19; clone size: .; J gene: TRBJ1-1; D gene: .; CDR3 DNA: TGTGCCAGTAGTATCGGGGAGGGCACTGAAGCTTTCTTT; CDR3 protein: CASSIGEGTEAFF
V gene: TRBV6-5; clone size: few; J gene: TRBJ1-5; D gene: TRBD1; CDR3 DNA: TGTGCCAGCAGCGACAGGGGGTGGGGCAATCAGCCCCAGCATTTT; CDR3 protein: CASSDRGWGNQPQHF
V gene: TRBV6-4; clone size: .; J gene: TRBJ2-3; D gene: TRBD2; CDR3 DNA: TGTGCCAGCAGCGTCCTAGCGGGGGGGGATACGCAGTATTTT; CDR3 protein: CASSVLAGGDTQYF
V gene: TRBV10-3; clone size: few; J gene: TRBJ1-2; D gene: .; CDR3 DNA: TGTGCCATCAGTTACGAAGGCTACCAGGGGGGCTACACCTTC; CDR3 protein: CAISYEGYQGGYTF
V gene: TRBV5-5; clone size: .; J gene: TRBJ2-1; D gene: TRBD2; CDR3 DNA: TGTGCCAGCAGCCGTACTAGCGGGGGGGCCGGAAATCGGAATGAGCAGTTCTTC; CDR3 protein: CASSRTSGGAGNRNEQFF
V gene: TRBV10-3; clone size: .; J gene: TRBJ2-3; D gene: .; CDR3 DNA: TGTGCCATCAGTGCAGGTGCAAGTGGAGATACGCAGTATTTT; CDR3 protein: CAISAGASGDTQYF
V gene: TRBV19; clone size: .; J gene: TRBJ2-4; D gene: .; CDR3 DNA: TGTGCCAGTAGTGCAGCGGACAAAAACATTCAGTACTTC; CDR3 protein: CASSAADKNIQYF
V gene: TRBV30; clone size: .; J gene: TRBJ1-1; D gene: .; CDR3 DNA: TGTGCCTGGAGTGTACTAATGAACACTGAAGCTTTCTTT; CDR3 protein: CAWSVLMNTEAFF
V gene: TRBV18; clone size: .; J gene: TRBJ1-1; D gene: .; CDR3 DNA: TGTGCCAGCTCACCAGGGGAGGGGTACACTGAAGCTTTCTTT; CDR3 protein: CASSPGEGYTEAFF
V gene: TRBV7-3; clone size: .; J gene: TRBJ1-1; D gene: TRBD1; CDR3 DNA: TGTGCCAGCAGCCACCAACATGGGACAGGGGGCATGAACACTGAAGCTTTCTTT; CDR3 protein: CASSHQHGTGGMNTEAFF
V gene: TRBV12-3/TRBV12-4; clone size: .; J gene: TRBJ1-6; D gene: .; CDR3 DNA: TGTGCCAGCAGTTGGGGGGATTCACCCCTCCACTTT; CDR3 protein: CASSWGDSPLHF
V gene: TRBV29-1; clone size: .; J gene: TRBJ2-3; D gene: .; CDR3 DNA: TGCAGCGTTGCGGGTCAGAGCACAGATACGCAGTATTTT; CDR3 protein: CSVAGQSTDTQYF
V gene: TRBV5-1; clone size: .; J gene: TRBJ2-1; D gene: TRBD2; CDR3 DNA: TGCGCCAGCAGCTTGGTCGGGGACTACCTAAATGAGCAGTTCTTC; CDR3 protein: CASSLVGDYLNEQFF
V gene: TRBV19; clone size: .; J gene: TRBJ1-6; D gene: .; CDR3 DNA: TGTGCCAGTACCCTCGACACGGGGAGGAATTCACCCCTCCACTTT; CDR3 protein: CASTLDTGRNSPLHF
V gene: TRBV19; clone size: .; J gene: TRBJ2-3; D gene: TRBD2; CDR3 DNA: TGTGCCAGTAGTATAGAAACGGGACTATCTAGCACAGATACGCAGTATTTT; CDR3 protein: CASSIETGLSSTDTQYF
V gene: TRBV5-4; clone size: .; J gene: TRBJ2-3; D gene: TRBD2; CDR3 DNA: TGTGCCAGCACCTTAGGGCGGGGGGGCCATACGCAGTATTTT; CDR3 protein: CASTLGRGGHTQYF
V gene: TRBV4-1; clone size: once; J gene: TRBJ2-3; D gene: TRBD2; CDR3 DNA: TGCGCCAGCAGCCTATTTACCGGGGGGGCAGGAGATACGCAGTATTTT; CDR3 protein: CASSLFTGGAGDTQYF
V gene: TRBV24-1; clone size: .; J gene: TRBJ2-1; D gene: TRBD2; CDR3 DNA: TGTGCCACCAGTGATGCCGGGGGGAGCTCCTACAATGAGCAGTTCTTC; CDR3 protein: CATSDAGGSSYNEQFF
V gene: TRBV18; clone size: .; J gene: TRBJ2-5; D gene: TRBD2; CDR3 DNA: TGTGCCAGCTCACCACCTCAGGGCGGGGGGCGAGAGACCCAGTACTTC; CDR3 protein: CASSPPQGGGRETQYF
V gene: TRBV3-1/TRBV3-2; clone size: .; J gene: TRBJ1-6; D gene: .; CDR3 DNA: TGTGCCAGCAGTCGGTCGGGGGGTAGCTCCTATAATTCACCCCTCCACTTT; CDR3 protein: CASSRSGGSSYNSPLHF
V gene: TRBV30; clone size: .; J gene: TRBJ1-5; D gene: .; CDR3 DNA: TGTGCCTGGAGTGGGGCCCCGGCCAATCAGCCCCAGCATTTT; CDR3 protein: CAWSGAPANQPQHF